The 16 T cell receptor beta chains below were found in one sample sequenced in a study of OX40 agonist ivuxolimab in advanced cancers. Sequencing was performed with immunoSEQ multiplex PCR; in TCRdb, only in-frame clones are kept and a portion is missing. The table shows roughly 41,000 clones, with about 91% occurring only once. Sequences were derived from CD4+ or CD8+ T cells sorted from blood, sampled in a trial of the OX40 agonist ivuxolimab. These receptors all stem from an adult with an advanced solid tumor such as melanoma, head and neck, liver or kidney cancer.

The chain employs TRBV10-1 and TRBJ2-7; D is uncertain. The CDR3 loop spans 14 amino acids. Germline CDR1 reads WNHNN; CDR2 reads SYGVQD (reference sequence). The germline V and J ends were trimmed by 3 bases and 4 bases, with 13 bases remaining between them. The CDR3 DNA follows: TGCGCCAGCAGTGAAAAGGGCAGATTTTACGAGCAGTACTTC. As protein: CASSEKGRFYEQYF.

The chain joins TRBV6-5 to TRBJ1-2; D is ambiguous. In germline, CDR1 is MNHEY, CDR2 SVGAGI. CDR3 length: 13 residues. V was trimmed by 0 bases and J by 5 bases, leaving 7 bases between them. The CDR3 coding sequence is TGTGCCAGCAGTTACTCTAACGGATATGGCTACACCTTC. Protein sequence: CASSYSNGYGYTF.

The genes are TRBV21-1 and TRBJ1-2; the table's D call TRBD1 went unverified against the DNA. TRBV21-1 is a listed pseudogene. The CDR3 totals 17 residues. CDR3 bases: TGTGCCAGCAGCAAAGGGGCAGGGAAGGGCCTTAACTATGGCTACACCTTC. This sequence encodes CASSKGAGKGLNYGYTF.

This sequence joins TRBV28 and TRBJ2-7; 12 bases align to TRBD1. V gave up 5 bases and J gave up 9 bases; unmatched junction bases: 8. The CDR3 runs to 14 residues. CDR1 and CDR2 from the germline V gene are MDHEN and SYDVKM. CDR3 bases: TGTGCCAGCAGTACGCCGGGACAGGGGGCCGGGCAGTACGTC. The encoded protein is CASSTPGQGAGQYV.

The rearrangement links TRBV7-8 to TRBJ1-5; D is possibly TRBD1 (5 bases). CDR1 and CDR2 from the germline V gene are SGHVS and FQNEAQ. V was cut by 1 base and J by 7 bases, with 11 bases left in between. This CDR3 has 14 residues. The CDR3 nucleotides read TGTGCCAGCAGCTTAGGATGGGGCGAACAGCCCCAGCATTTT. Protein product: CASSLGWGEQPQHF. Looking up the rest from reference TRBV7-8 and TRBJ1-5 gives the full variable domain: GAGVSQSPRYKVAKRGQDVALRCDPISGHVSLFWYQQALGQGPEFLTYFQNEAQLDKSGLPSDRFFAERPEGSVSTLKIQRTQQEDSAVYLCASSLGWGEQPQHFGDGTRLSIL.

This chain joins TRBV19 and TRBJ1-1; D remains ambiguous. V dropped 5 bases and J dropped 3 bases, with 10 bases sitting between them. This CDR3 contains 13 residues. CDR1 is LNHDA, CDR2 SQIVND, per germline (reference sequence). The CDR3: CASSVTAYTEAFF. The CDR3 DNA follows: TGTGCCAGTAGTGTTACGGCTTACACTGAAGCTTTCTTT.

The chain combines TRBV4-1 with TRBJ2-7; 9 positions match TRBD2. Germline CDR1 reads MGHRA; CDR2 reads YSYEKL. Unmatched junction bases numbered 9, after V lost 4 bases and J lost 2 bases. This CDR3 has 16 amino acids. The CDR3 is CASSLRSSGSAYEQYF. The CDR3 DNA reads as TGCGCCAGCAGCCTCCGGAGTAGCGGGAGTGCCTACGAGCAGTACTTC.

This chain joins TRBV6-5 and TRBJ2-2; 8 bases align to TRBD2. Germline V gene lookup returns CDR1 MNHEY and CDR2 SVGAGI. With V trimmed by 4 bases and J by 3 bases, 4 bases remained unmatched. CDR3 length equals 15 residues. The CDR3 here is CASSFGGVYTGELFF. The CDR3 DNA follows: TGTGCCAGCAGTTTCGGGGGGGTCTACACCGGGGAGCTGTTTTTT.

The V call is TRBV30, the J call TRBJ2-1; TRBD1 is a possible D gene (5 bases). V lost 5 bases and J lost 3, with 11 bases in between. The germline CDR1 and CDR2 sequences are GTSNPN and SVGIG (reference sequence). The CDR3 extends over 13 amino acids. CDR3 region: CAWDPGIYNEQFF. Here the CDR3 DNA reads TGTGCCTGGGACCCAGGGATCTACAATGAGCAGTTCTTC.

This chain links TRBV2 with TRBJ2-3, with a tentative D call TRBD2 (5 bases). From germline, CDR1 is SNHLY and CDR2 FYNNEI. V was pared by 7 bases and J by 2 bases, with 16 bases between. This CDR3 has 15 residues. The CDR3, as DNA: TGTGCCAGCACCCCCTCCGGGATCCCCACAGATACGCAGTATTTT. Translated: CASTPSGIPTDTQYF.

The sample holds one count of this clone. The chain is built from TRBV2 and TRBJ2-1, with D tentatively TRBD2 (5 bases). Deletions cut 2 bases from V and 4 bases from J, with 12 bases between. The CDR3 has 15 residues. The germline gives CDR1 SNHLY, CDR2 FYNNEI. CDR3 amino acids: CASSEPPDSYNEQFF. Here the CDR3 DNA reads TGTGCCAGCAGTGAACCCCCGGACTCATACAATGAGCAGTTCTTC.

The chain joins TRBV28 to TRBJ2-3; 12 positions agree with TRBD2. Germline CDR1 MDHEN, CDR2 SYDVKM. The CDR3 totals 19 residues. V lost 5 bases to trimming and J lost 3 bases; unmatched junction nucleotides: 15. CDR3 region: CASSTPTSGSHVGTDTQYF. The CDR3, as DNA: TGTGCCAGCAGTACGCCGACTAGCGGGAGCCATGTAGGTACAGATACGCAGTATTTT.

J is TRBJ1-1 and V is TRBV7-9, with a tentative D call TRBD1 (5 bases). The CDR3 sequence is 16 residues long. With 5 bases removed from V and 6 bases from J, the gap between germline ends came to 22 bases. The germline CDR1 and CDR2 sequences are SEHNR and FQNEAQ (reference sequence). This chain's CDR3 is CASSAIRVGSVPEAFF. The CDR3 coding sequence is TGTGCCAGCAGCGCGATCAGGGTAGGGTCAGTCCCTGAAGCTTTCTTT.

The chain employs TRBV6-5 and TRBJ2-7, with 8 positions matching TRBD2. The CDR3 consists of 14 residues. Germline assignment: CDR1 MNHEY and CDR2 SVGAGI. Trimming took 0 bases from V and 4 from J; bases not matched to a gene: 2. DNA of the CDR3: TGTGCCAGCAGTTACTCGGGACTAGGGTACGAGCAGTACTTC. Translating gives CASSYSGLGYEQYF.

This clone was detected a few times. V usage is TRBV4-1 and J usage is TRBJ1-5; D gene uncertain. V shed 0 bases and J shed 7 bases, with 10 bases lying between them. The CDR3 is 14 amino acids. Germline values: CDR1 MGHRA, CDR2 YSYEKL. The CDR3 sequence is CASSQDNSLQPQHF. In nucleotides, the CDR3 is TGCGCCAGCAGCCAAGATAACAGCCTACAGCCCCAGCATTTT.

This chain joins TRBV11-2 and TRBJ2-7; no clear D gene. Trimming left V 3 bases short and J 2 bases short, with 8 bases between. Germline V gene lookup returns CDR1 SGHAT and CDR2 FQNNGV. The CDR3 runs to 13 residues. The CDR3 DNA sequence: TGTGCCAGCAGCTTCCGGCAGACCTACGAGCAGTACTTC. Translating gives CASSFRQTYEQYF.